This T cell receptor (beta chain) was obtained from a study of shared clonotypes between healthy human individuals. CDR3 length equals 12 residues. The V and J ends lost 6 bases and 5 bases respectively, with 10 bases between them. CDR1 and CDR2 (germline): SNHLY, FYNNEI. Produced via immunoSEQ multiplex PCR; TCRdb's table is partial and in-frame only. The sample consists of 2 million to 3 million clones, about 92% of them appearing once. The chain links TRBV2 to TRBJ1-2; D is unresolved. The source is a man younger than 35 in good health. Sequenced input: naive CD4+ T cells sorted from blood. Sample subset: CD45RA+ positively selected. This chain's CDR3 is CASSQEIYGYTF. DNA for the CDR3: TGTGCCAGCAGCCAGGAGATATATGGCTACACCTTC.